These T cell receptor beta chains were read from a single sample in a study of cytomegalovirus exposure and HLA in healthy donors. Produced via immunoSEQ multiplex PCR; TCRdb's table is partial and in-frame only. The data show about 36,000 clones, approximately 70% seen once. The sequenced sample consisted of PBMCs. The receptors here all came from a man under 40 in good health and CMV-seronegative. Each CDR3 is given with its conserved first and last residue. Expanded clones are given a class, and other clones once, few, many or no size at all.

CDR3: CASSARVWTGGHGYTF
V: TRBV7-2
size: .

CDR3: CASSPSVGLATYEQYF
V: TRBV7-9
size: .

CDR3: CASSQDRLKYNEQFF
V: TRBV4-1
size: few

CDR3: CASSPRTGSNTGELFF
V: TRBV5-1
size: .

CDR3: CASSPGGGFQPQHF
V: TRBV28
size: .

CDR3: CASSLDVRGEQYF
V: TRBV11-2
size: once

CDR3: CSVITGAANYGYTF
V: TRBV29-1
size: .

CDR3: CASSERGPSTDTQYF
V: TRBV18
size: few

CDR3: CASSIGRGDTQYF
V: TRBV4-3
size: .

CDR3: CASSFDRGTEAFF
V: TRBV27
size: .

CDR3: CASSLGGANYGYTF
V: TRBV5-1
size: .

CDR3: CASSTHSPGGGYTF
V: TRBV14
size: .

CDR3: CASSDRVNSNQPQHF
V: TRBV6-1
size: once

CDR3: CASSIGTSTDTQYF
V: TRBV19
size: few

CDR3: CAISVEDPSEQFF
V: TRBV10-3
size: once

CDR3: CASSVTGSLDYGYTF
V: TRBV25-1
size: .

CDR3: CASSFDRVPIYEQYF
V: TRBV5-4
size: .

CDR3: CASSLSYRATTEAFF
V: TRBV7-2
size: .

CDR3: CASSLTGGFSQPQHF
V: TRBV7-2
size: .

CDR3: CASSEYGQGATDTQYF
V: TRBV2
size: .

CDR3: CSVEEKRVGSYEQYF
V: TRBV29-1
size: .

CDR3: CASGDSELSPLHF
V: TRBV11-2
size: .

CDR3: CASSHPGVSSGNTIYF
V: TRBV7-2
size: .

CDR3: CASSPTGLHEQYF
V: TRBV7-2
size: .

CDR3: CASRRTGSTGELFF
V: TRBV6-1
size: .

CDR3: CASSAKGGGETQYF
V: TRBV9
size: .

CDR3: CASSEKGQGYEQYF
V: TRBV7-9
size: .

CDR3: CASSLIFDSDYGYTF
V: TRBV28
size: .

CDR3: CATSRDKRSPGGYTF
V: TRBV15
size: once

CDR3: CASSSGVGEKLFF
V: TRBV27
size: .

CDR3: CASSQGQQNYGYTF
V: TRBV14
size: .

CDR3: CSVADRENQPQHF
V: TRBV29-1
size: .

CDR3: CAPRGRAVAYEQYF
V: TRBV27
size: few

CDR3: CASSSTTGTDTQYF
V: TRBV13
size: .

CDR3: CAAGGQNLVEQYF
V: TRBV19
size: .

CDR3: CASSPRQGFTYEQYF
V: TRBV7-6
size: few